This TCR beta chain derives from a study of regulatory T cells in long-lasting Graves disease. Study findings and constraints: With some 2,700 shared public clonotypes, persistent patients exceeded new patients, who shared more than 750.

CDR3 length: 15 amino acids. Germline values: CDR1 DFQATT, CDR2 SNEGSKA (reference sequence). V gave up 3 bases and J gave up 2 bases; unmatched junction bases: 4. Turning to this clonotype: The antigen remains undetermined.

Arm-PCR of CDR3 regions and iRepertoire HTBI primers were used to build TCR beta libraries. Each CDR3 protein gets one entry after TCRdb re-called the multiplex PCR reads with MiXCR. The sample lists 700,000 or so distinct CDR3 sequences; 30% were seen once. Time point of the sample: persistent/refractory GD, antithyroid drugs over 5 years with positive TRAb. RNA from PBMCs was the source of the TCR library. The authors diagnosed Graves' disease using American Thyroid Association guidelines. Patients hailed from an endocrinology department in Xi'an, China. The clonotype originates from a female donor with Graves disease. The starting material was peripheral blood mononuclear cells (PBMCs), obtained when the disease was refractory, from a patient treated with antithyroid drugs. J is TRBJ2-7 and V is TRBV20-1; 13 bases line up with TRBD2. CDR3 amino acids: CSASQTSGRAYEQYF. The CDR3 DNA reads TGCAGTGCTAGCCAAACTAGCGGGAGGGCCTACGAGCAGTACTTC.